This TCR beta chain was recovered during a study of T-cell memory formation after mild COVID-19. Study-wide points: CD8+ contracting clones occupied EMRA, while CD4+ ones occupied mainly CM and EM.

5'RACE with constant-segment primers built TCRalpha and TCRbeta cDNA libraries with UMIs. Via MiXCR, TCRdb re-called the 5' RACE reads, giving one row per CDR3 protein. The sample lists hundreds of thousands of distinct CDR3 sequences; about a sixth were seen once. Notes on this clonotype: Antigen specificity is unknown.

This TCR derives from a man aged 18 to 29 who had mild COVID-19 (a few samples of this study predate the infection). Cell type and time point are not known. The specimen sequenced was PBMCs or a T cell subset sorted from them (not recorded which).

The CDR3 region has the DNA TGTGCCAGCAGTTCCCTCCGGAATTCACCCCTCCACTTT. This encodes CASSSLRNSPLHF. The chain combines TRBV6-5 with TRBJ1-6; D not certain. The CDR3 totals 13 residues. Trimming removed 4 bases at V and 7 bases at J, with 8 bases between. CDR1 MNHEY and CDR2 SVGAGI come from the germline V gene.